This passage covers 11 T cell receptor beta chains from one sample sequenced in a study of shared clonotypes between healthy human individuals. Here immunoSEQ multiplex PCR was the method, and the copy in TCRdb shows in-frame clones only, minus some. This table has hundreds of thousands of clones, about three quarters appearing once. The sequenced material came from memory CD4+ T cells sorted from blood. The subset: CD45RA-negative fraction. The source is a woman aged 30 to 39 in good health.

The genes are TRBV15 and TRBJ1-4, with 9 bases fitting TRBD1. The V and J ends lost 2 bases and 0 bases, in that order; junction bases with no gene match: 7. This CDR3 spans 18 amino acids. Germline lookup yields CDR1 LNHNV and CDR2 YYDKDF (reference sequence). In DNA, the CDR3 is TGTGCCACCAGCAGAACAACAGGGGGCTTTGCAACTAATGAAAAACTGTTTTTT. Protein: CATSRTTGGFATNEKLFF.

V is TRBV6-6 and J is TRBJ2-1; D might be TRBD2 (6 bases). Trimming removed 8 bases from V and 10 bases from J, with 18 bases in between. This CDR3 has 13 amino acids. The germline V gene encodes CDR1 MNHNY and CDR2 SVGAGI (reference sequence). The CDR3 loop is CASGNEGGREQFF. DNA for the CDR3: TGTGCCAGCGGGAACGAGGGTGGGAGGGAGCAGTTCTTC.

J is TRBJ2-3 and V is TRBV11-3; 8 bases match TRBD1. The trim removed 5 bases at V and 0 bases at J, leaving 1 base unmatched. Germline lookup yields CDR1 SGHNT and CDR2 YENEEA. This CDR3 region has 14 residues. CDR3 coding DNA: TGTGCCAGCAGCCAGGGGGCGAGCACAGATACGCAGTATTTT. This translates into CASSQGASTDTQYF.

The chain recombines TRBV14 with TRBJ1-2; possibly TRBD1 for D (5 bases). The CDR3 contains 16 residues. Deletions cut 1 base from V and 1 base from J, with 13 bases between. CDR1 is SGHDN, CDR2 FVKESK, per germline. CDR3 region: CASSQVPGTLNYGYTF. The CDR3 DNA is TGTGCCAGCAGCCAAGTTCCAGGGACCCTTAACTATGGCTACACCTTC.

This chain uses TRBV7-6 with TRBJ2-2; D is unresolved. The V gene lost 1 base and the J gene lost 2 bases, with 8 bases spanning the gap. There are 15 residues in the CDR3. Germline V lookup: CDR1 SGHVS, CDR2 FNYEAQ. CDR3 nucleotides: TGTGCCAGCAGCTTAGATTTGAAAAACACCGGGGAGCTGTTTTTT. Translation: CASSLDLKNTGELFF.

As concerns this clone: At the DNA level, this CDR3 is encoded by other sequences in the same sample as well. The chain uses TRBV5-1 and TRBJ2-7; 7 nucleotides match TRBD2. The length of the CDR3 is 14 residues. The germline V gene has CDR1 SGHRS and CDR2 YFSETQ. J was trimmed by 2 bases and V by 2 bases; bases with no gene match: 4. The CDR3 is CASSLASGPYEQYF. The CDR3 nucleotides are TGCGCCAGCAGCTTAGCTAGCGGACCCTACGAGCAGTACTTC.

This clone was observed a few times. The rearrangement uses TRBV29-1 and TRBJ2-1; 8 bases fit TRBD2. The CDR3 runs to 14 residues. The V gene's germline CDR1 is SQVTM and CDR2 ANQGSEA. V lost 0 bases, J lost 7 bases, and 5 bases stayed unmatched. The CDR3 nucleotides read TGCAGCGTTGAAGACGGGGGACTAGGTAATGAGCAGTTCTTC. Its protein is CSVEDGGLGNEQFF.

This clone is a singleton in its sample. The chain recombines TRBV5-5 with TRBJ2-5, with TRBD1 identical over 9 bases. V shed 5 bases and J 6 bases; nucleotides not matched to a gene: 8. Germline V CDR1 and CDR2: SGHKS, YYEKEE (reference sequence). The CDR3 runs 14 residues. The CDR3, as DNA: TGTGCCAGCAGAGCAGCGACAGGGGGTAAGACCCAGTACTTC. This sequence encodes CASRAATGGKTQYF.

This clone showed up many times. Other DNA sequences of this sample code for an identical CDR3. The chain combines TRBV7-2 with TRBJ2-1, with 8 bases matching TRBD1. Germline lookup yields CDR1 SGHTA and CDR2 FQGNSA. This CDR3 comprises 16 residues. Trimming cost V 6 bases and J 5 bases; bases outside gene matches: 12. Here the CDR3 reads CASSSNRGKFDNEQFF. CDR3 in DNA: TGTGCCAGCAGTTCAAACAGGGGGAAATTCGACAATGAGCAGTTCTTC.

In its sample, this clone was seen a few times. This rearrangement joins TRBV19 to TRBJ1-4; a possible D gene is TRBD1 (6 bases). Trimming took off 7 bases at V and 8 bases at J, with 17 bases between the two ends. Looked up from germline, CDR1 is LNHDA and CDR2 is SQIVND (reference sequence). This CDR3 comprises 14 residues. The DNA for the CDR3 is TGTGCCAGTACGATAGGGGGAATGGACGAAAAACTGTTTTTT. Translated: CASTIGGMDEKLFF.

The chain carries TRBV30 and TRBJ1-1; no clear D. The V gene's germline CDR1 is GTSNPN and CDR2 SVGIG (reference sequence). The germline V and J ends were trimmed by 7 bases and 0 bases, with 24 bases remaining between them. The CDR3 length is 17 residues. The CDR3 DNA follows: TGTGCCTATCTTCTGGGGAAGACGAATTTTATGAACACTGAAGCTTTCTTT. Translating gives CAYLLGKTNFMNTEAFF.